Listed below are T cell receptor beta chains from one sample, sequenced in a study of TIL therapy for anti-PD-1-resistant metastatic lung cancer. Generated by immunoSEQ multiplex PCR, the TCRdb table keeps only in-frame clones and is missing some. The data contain 55,000 to 65,000 clones, around 63% of them singletons. The input for sequencing was blood, taken at baseline. These receptors originate from a person between 30 and 80 years old with non-small cell lung cancer. The CDR3 runs from the conserved cysteine through the conserved F or W. Fields, in order: clone size, D gene, J gene, V gene, CDR3 DNA, CDR3 protein. A D gene is named only where the DNA matches it firmly. For some rows the clone size is stated as once, few or many, or as a class when expanded; others skip it.

- - TRBJ2-3 TRBV30 TGTGCCTGGAGTGTAGCTAGTGGCTCAGATACGCAGTATTTT CAWSVASGSDTQYF
- TRBD1 TRBJ1-1 TRBV10-1 TGCGCCAGCGGGCCGACAGGGGCCACTGATGAAGCTTTCTTT CASGPTGATDEAFF
- TRBD1 TRBJ1-1 TRBV6-1 TGTGCCAGCACCCGAGGGGGCATGAACACTGAAGCTTTCTTT CASTRGGMNTEAFF
once - TRBJ2-1 TRBV2 TGTGCCAGCAACCCAGGGGAGTACAATGAGCAGTTCTTC CASNPGEYNEQFF
- TRBD2 TRBJ2-7 TRBV28 TGTGCCAGCCACCTAAGCGGGAGAGGGGTCGACGAGCAGTACTTC CASHLSGRGVDEQYF
- - TRBJ2-7 TRBV5-1 TGCGCCAGCAGCCCGGGCGCCCAGGGTACCTACGAGCAGTACTTC CASSPGAQGTYEQYF
- TRBD1 TRBJ1-1 TRBV11-2 TGTGCCAGCAGCTCGGACAGGGTGTATACTGAAGCTTTCTTT CASSSDRVYTEAFF
- - TRBJ2-1 TRBV7-9 TGTGCCAGCAGCTTAGAACAGGGCGCTTTCAATGAGCAGTTCTTC CASSLEQGAFNEQFF
few - TRBJ2-2 TRBV11-3 TGTGCCAGCAGGTCCCTGGGGGCCGGGGAGCTGTTTTTT CASRSLGAGELFF
- - TRBJ1-5 TRBV5-1 TGCGCCAGCAGGAGGGGGGATAATCAGCCCCAGCATTTT CASRRGDNQPQHF
- - TRBJ2-3 TRBV7-9 TGTGCCAGCAGCTTAGGAGGTACGCAGTATTTT CASSLGGTQYF
few TRBD2 TRBJ2-5 TRBV7-9 TGTGCCAGCAGCCCTAGGGGAGGGGAGACCCAGTACTTC CASSPRGGETQYF
- - TRBJ1-3 TRBV28 TGTGCCAGCAGTTTAATGATTAACTCTGGAAACACCATATATTTT CASSLMINSGNTIYF
- TRBD1 TRBJ1-4 TRBV29-1 TGCAGCGTTGTTTGGGGTCAAACCTGGGGGACAGGGGATGAAAAACTGTTTTTT CSVVWGQTWGTGDEKLFF
- TRBD1 TRBJ1-2 TRBV5-4 TGTGCCAGCAGCCAAGGGGACAGGAGTGCGTATGGCTACACCTTC CASSQGDRSAYGYTF
- - TRBJ2-7 TRBV5-1 TGCGCCAGCAGCTTGGCAGGCAGCCAAATCTACGAGCAGTACTTC CASSLAGSQIYEQYF
few - TRBJ1-2 TRBV5-1 TGCGCCAGCAACGAGGGAGTGAACTATGGCTACACCTTC CASNEGVNYGYTF
- TRBD1 TRBJ1-1 TRBV6-5 TGTGCCAGCAGGACAGGGGGCACTGAAGCTTTCTTT CASRTGGTEAFF
once - TRBJ2-7 TRBV30 TGTGCCTGGAGGTTGGGTCCACTAGGGGCAGTGTACGAGCAGTACTTC CAWRLGPLGAVYEQYF
- - TRBJ1-3 TRBV6-5 TGTGCCAGCAGACAGGACGCAAACTCTGGAAACACCATATATTTT CASRQDANSGNTIYF
once - TRBJ2-1 TRBV9 TGTGCCAGCAGCCCCGGGACACCGGTTACCTACAATGAGCAGTTCTTC CASSPGTPVTYNEQFF
once - TRBJ1-4 TRBV30 TGTGCCTGGAGTGAAGTAGGGTATGGGAGGGGGAAGGAAAAACTGTTTTTT CAWSEVGYGRGKEKLFF
- TRBD1 TRBJ2-7 TRBV5-1 TGCGCCAGCAGCCGGGACAGGGGGTGGGAGCAGTACTTC CASSRDRGWEQYF
once TRBD2 TRBJ2-5 TRBV30 TGTGCCTGGAGGACTAGCTGGGAGACCCAGTACTTC CAWRTSWETQYF
- - TRBJ1-2 TRBV7-7 TGTGCTAGCAGCTTGGGCCGCGGGAAGACTAACTATGGCTACACCTTC CASSLGRGKTNYGYTF
- - TRBJ2-5 TRBV2 TGTGCCAGCGGCACAGTCCAAGAGACCCAGTACTTC CASGTVQETQYF
- - TRBJ1-1 TRBV28 TGTGCCAGCAGTTTACCCGACCCGGTGAACACTGAAGCTTTCTTT CASSLPDPVNTEAFF
- - TRBJ1-2 TRBV5-6 TGTGCCAGCAGCTCCGGGTTTTTCGGCTATGGCTACACCTTC CASSSGFFGYGYTF
- - TRBJ1-4 TRBV7-9 TGTGCCAGCAGCTTAGGACAGGTCGAAAAACTGTTTTTT CASSLGQVEKLFF
- - TRBJ1-1 TRBV29-1 TGCAGCGTATCAACAGGGCCTGCCACTGAAGCTTTCTTT CSVSTGPATEAFF
- - TRBJ2-7 TRBV5-1 TGCGCCAGCAGCCCTCTAAGCTCCTACGAGCAGTACTTC CASSPLSSYEQYF
- TRBD2 TRBJ2-1 TRBV5-4 TGTGCCAGCAGCCCCACTAGCGCATCCTACAATGAGCAGTTCTTC CASSPTSASYNEQFF
few - TRBJ2-2 TRBV4-1 TGCGCCAGCAGCCAAGATATTACCGGGGAGCTGTTTTTT CASSQDITGELFF
- TRBD2 TRBJ2-2 TRBV2 TGTGCCAGCAGGAGGTGGCTAGCGGGGCAGAACACCGGGGAGCTGTTTTTT CASRRWLAGQNTGELFF
- - TRBJ1-3 TRBV5-1 TGCGCCAGCAGCTTGGTGGGGGCAGGAAACACCATATATTTT CASSLVGAGNTIYF
- - TRBJ2-2 TRBV7-3 TGTGCCAGCAGCCTCTTAGGGGCGGGGTCGAACACCGGGGAGCTGTTTTTT CASSLLGAGSNTGELFF
- - TRBJ1-3 TRBV7-8 TGTGCCAGCAGCCAGGCCCGGGGGGTTTCTGGAAACACCATATATTTT CASSQARGVSGNTIYF
- TRBD2 TRBJ2-7 TRBV5-6 TGTGCCAGCAGCTTCACGGGACTAGCGTCCTACGAGCAGTACTTC CASSFTGLASYEQYF
- - TRBJ1-6 TRBV30 TGTGCCTGGAGTGTTTCGGGGGGTCGAGCGGATTCACCCCTCCACTTT CAWSVSGGRADSPLHF
- - TRBJ2-1 TRBV5-5 TGTGCCAGCAGCTTGAGCGTGGGCAATGAGCAGTTCTTC CASSLSVGNEQFF
- - TRBJ1-2 TRBV2 TGTGCCAGCAGTGTACAGGGTAACTATGGCTACACCTTC CASSVQGNYGYTF
few - TRBJ1-1 TRBV7-9 TGTGCCAGCAGTCCCCGGCGCTTGACTCCGACTGAAGCTTTCTTT CASSPRRLTPTEAFF
few - TRBJ1-2 TRBV19 TGTGCCAGTTTCAGTCGGGGCTACACCTTC CASFSRGYTF
- - TRBJ2-5 TRBV7-6 TGTGCCAGCAGCTTAGCAGGGGTAGAGACCCAGTACTTC CASSLAGVETQYF
- - TRBJ2-1 TRBV5-4 TGTGCCAGCAGCTTGGATTCAAGCGCCTCCTACAATGAGCAGTTCTTC CASSLDSSASYNEQFF
- - TRBJ2-2 TRBV19 TGTGCCAGTAGGAGGGGGGCGGACACCGGGGAGCTGTTTTTT CASRRGADTGELFF
few - TRBJ2-7 TRBV4-1 TGCGCCAGCAGCCCCCCCGGGGACTACGAGCAGTACTTC CASSPPGDYEQYF
- TRBD2 TRBJ2-3 TRBV4-1 TGCGCCAGCAGCCAGGGGACTAGCGGTGGGTCGCAGTATTTT CASSQGTSGGSQYF
- TRBD2 TRBJ2-7 TRBV5-1 TGCGCCAGCAGCTTGGTAGTAGCGGGAGGAGGGCACGAGCAGTACTTC CASSLVVAGGGHEQYF
- TRBD1 TRBJ1-3 TRBV9 TGTGCCAGCAGCAGGACAGGCGTTGGAAACACCATATATTTT CASSRTGVGNTIYF
- - TRBJ1-1 TRBV5-1 TGCGCCAGCAGCTTGGCGAGCCGGCCGGGCACTGAAGCTTTCTTT CASSLASRPGTEAFF
- - TRBJ2-1 TRBV11-3 TGTGCCAGCAGCCCTGGGCCCAGGGATGAGCAGTTCTTC CASSPGPRDEQFF
few TRBD1 TRBJ1-4 TRBV30 TGTGCCTCGGGACAGGGGGAACTGTTTTTT CASGQGELFF
once - TRBJ1-2 TRBV18 TGTGCCAGCTCACGAGAGAACTATGGCTACACCTTC CASSRENYGYTF